This TCR beta chain was observed in a study of T cells in Graves' hyperthyroidism and ophthalmopathy. Turning to the study itself: The initial diagnosis was the point when peripheral blood was collected, ahead of any treatment.

V lost 1 base, J lost 1 base, and 14 bases lay in between. CDR3 size: 16 residues. In germline, CDR1 is LNHNV, CDR2 YYDKDF (reference sequence). Criteria for exclusion of patients were uncontrolled infection, other autoimmune disease, pregnancy or lactation. Clinical symptoms, serum thyroxine, TRAb, thyroid ultrasound and orbital computed tomography established diagnosis. This clonotype was counted at least ten times. The source material, RNA transcripts, was used to amplify TCR beta CDR3 regions. TCR CDR3 underwent first-round RT-PCR with the HTBI primer set. From the multiplex PCR reads, TCRdb called clonotypes with MiXCR, one entry per CDR3 protein. Here the sample spans about 250,000 distinct CDR3 sequences, 20% to 25% being singletons.

The clonotype comes from a man aged 25-40 years with Graves' ophthalmopathy. The chain combines TRBV15 with TRBJ2-7, with a possible D match to TRBD2 (5 bases). The sample comprised blood. The CDR3 region is CATSRGVGIASYEQYF. The CDR3 DNA reads as TGTGCCACCAGCAGAGGAGTTGGGATAGCGTCCTACGAGCAGTACTTC.